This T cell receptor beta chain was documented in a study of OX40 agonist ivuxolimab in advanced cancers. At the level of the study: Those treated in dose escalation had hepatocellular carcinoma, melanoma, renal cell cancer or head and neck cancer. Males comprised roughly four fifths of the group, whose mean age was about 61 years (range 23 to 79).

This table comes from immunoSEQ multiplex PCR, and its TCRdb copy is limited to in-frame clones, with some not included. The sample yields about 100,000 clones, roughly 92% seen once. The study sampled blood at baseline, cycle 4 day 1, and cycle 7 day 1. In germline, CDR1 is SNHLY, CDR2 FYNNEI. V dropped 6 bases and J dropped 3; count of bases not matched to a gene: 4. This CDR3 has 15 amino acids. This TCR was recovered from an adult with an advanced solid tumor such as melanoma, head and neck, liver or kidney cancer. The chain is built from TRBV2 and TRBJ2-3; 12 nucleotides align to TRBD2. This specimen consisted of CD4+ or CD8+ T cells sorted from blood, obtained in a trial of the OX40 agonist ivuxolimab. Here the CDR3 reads CASSRLAGATDTQYF. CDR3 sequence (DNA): TGTGCCAGCAGCCGACTAGCGGGAGCAACAGATACGCAGTATTTT.